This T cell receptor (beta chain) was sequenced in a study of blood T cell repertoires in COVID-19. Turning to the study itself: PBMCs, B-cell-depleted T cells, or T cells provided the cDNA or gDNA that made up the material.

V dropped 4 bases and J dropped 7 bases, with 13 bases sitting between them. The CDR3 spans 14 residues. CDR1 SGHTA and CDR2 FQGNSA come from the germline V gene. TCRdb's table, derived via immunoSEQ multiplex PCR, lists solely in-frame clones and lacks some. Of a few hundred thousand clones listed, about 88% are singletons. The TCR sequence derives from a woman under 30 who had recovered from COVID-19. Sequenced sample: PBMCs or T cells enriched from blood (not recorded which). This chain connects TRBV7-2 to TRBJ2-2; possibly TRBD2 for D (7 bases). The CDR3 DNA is TGTGCCAGCAGCTGGGGGGGCCGAGACGGGGAGCTGTTTTTT. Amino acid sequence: CASSWGGRDGELFF.